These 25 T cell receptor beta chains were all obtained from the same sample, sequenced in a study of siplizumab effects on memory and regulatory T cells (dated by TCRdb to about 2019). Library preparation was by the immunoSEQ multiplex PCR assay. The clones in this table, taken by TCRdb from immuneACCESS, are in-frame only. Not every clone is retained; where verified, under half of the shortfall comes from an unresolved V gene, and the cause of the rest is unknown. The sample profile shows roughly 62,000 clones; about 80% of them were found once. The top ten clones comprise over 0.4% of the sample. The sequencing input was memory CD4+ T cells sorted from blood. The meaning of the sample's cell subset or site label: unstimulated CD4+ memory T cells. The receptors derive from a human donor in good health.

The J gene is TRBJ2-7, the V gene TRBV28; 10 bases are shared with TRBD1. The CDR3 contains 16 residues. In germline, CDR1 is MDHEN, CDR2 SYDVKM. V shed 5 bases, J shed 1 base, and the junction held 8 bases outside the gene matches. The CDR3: CASSPSGTGASYEQYF. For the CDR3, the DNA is TGTGCCAGCAGTCCGTCTGGGACAGGGGCGTCCTACGAGCAGTACTTC. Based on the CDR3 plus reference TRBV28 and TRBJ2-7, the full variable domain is DVKVTQSSRYLVKRTGEKVFLECVQDMDHENMFWYRQDPGLGLRLIYFSYDVKMKEKGDIPEGYSVSREKKERFSLILESASTNQTSMYLCASSPSGTGASYEQYFGPGTRLTVT.

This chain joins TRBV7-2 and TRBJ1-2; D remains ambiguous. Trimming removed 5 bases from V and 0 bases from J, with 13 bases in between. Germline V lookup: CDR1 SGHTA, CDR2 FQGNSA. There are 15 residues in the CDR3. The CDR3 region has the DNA TGTGCCAGCAGCCCCGGGTCAGGTTCTAACTATGGCTACACCTTC. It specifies CASSPGSGSNYGYTF.

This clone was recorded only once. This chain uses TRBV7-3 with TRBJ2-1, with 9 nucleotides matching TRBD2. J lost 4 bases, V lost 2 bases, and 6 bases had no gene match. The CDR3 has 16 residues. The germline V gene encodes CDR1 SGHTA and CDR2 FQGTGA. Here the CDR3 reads CASSLASSGAYNEQFF. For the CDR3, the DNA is TGTGCCAGCAGCTTAGCATCTAGCGGGGCGTACAATGAGCAGTTCTTC.

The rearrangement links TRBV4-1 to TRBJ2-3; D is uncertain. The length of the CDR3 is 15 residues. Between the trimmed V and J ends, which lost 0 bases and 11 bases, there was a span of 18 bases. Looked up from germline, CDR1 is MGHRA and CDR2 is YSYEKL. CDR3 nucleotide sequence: TGCGCCAGCAGCCAAGATAGGTCGCGAGTCCCTGAGCAGTATTTT. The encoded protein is CASSQDRSRVPEQYF.

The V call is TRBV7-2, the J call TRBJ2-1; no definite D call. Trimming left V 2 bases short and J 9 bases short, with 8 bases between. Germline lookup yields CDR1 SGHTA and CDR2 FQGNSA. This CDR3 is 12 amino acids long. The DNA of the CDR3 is TGTGCCAGCAGCTTATCGGGTCCTGAGCAGTTCTTC. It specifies CASSLSGPEQFF.

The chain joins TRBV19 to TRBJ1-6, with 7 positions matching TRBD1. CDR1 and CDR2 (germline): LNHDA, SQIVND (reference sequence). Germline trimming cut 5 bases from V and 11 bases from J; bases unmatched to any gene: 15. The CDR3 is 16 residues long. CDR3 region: CASSLDPTGWNTPLHF. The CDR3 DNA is TGTGCCAGTAGTCTCGACCCGACAGGGTGGAATACACCCCTCCACTTT.

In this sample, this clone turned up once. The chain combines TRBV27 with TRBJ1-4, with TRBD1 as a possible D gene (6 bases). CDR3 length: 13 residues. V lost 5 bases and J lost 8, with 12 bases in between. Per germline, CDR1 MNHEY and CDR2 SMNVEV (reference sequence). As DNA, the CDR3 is TGTGCCAGCAGTATTACAGGGAAAGAAAAACTGTTTTTT. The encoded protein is CASSITGKEKLFF.

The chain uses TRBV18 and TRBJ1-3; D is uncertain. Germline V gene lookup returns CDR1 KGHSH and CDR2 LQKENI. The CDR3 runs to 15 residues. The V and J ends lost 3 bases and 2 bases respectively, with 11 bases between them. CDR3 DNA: TGTGCCAGCTCACCGCGGAAAGGAACTGGAAACACCATATATTTT. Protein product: CASSPRKGTGNTIYF.

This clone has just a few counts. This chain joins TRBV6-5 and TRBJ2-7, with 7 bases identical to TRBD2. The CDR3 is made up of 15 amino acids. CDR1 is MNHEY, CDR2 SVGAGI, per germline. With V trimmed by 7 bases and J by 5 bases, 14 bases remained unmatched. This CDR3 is CASIRSGRGVHEQYF. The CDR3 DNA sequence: TGTGCCAGCATTCGCTCAGGGAGGGGAGTCCACGAGCAGTACTTC.

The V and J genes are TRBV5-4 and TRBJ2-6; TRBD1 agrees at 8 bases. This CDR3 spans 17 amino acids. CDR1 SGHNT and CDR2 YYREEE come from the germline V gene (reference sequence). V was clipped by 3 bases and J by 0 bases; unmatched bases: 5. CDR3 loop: CASSWGQDNSGANVLTF. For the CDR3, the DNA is TGTGCCAGCAGCTGGGGACAGGACAACTCTGGGGCCAACGTCCTGACTTTC.

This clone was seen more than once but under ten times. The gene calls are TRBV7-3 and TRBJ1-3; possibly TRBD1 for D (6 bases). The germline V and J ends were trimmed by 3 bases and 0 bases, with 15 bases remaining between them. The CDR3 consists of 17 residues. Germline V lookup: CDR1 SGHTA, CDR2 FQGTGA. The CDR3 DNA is TGTGCCAGCAGCTTGCAGGGACAAGGAAGCTCTGGAAACACCATATATTTT. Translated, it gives CASSLQGQGSSGNTIYF.

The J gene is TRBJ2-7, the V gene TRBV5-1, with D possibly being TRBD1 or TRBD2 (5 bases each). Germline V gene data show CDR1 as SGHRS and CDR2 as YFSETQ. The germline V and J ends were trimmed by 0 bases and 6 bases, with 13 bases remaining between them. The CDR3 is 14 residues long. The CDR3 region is CASSLVDTGTEQYF. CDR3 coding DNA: TGCGCCAGCAGCTTGGTGGACACGGGAACCGAGCAGTACTTC.

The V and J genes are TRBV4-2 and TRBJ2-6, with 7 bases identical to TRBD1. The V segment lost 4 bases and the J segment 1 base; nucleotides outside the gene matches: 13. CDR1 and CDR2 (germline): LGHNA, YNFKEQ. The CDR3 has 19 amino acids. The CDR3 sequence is CASSLPTRDRSSGANVLTF. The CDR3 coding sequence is TGTGCCAGCAGCCTTCCAACCCGGGACAGATCTTCTGGGGCCAACGTCCTGACTTTC.

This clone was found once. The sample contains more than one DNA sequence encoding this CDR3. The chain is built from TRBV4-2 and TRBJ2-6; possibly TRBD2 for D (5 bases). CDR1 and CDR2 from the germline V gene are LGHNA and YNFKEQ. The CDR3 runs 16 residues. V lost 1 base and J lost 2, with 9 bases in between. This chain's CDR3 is CASSQAEGAGANVLTF. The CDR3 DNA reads TGTGCCAGCAGCCAAGCTGAGGGTGCTGGGGCCAACGTCCTGACTTTC.

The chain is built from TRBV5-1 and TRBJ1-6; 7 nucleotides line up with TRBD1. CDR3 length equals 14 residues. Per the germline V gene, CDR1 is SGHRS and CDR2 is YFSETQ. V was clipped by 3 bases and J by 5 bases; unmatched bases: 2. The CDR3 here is CASSYGQDNSPLHF. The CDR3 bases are TGCGCCAGCAGCTATGGACAGGATAATTCACCCCTCCACTTT.

CDR3 region: CASSLGGTRTDTQYF. DNA of the CDR3: TGTGCCAGCAGCTTGGGGGGGACTCGCACAGATACGCAGTATTTT. The chain is built from TRBV7-6 and TRBJ2-3; 7 bases match TRBD2. Losses at the gene ends were 3 bases for V and 1 base for J; bases not matched to a gene: 4. The germline gives CDR1 SGHVS, CDR2 FNYEAQ. This CDR3 region has 15 residues.

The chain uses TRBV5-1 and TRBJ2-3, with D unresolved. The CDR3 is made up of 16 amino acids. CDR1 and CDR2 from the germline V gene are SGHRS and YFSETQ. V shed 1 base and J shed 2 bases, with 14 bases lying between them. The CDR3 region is CASSLPGSSTTDTQYF. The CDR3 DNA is TGCGCCAGCAGCTTGCCAGGTAGCAGCACCACAGATACGCAGTATTTT.

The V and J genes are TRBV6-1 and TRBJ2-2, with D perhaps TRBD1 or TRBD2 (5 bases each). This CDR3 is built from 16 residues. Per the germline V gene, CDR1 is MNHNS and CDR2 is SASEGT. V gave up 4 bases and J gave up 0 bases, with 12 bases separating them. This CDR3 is CASSGGRHANTGELFF. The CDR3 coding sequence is TGTGCCAGCAGTGGGGGACGCCATGCGAACACCGGGGAGCTGTTTTTT.

CDR3 sequence reads: CASSQDSGANQPQHF. DNA of the CDR3: TGTGCCAGCAGCCAGGACTCGGGGGCTAACCAGCCCCAGCATTTT. The V and J genes are TRBV14 and TRBJ1-5; possible D gene TRBD1, 6 bases. This CDR3 region has 15 residues. Germline V lookup: CDR1 SGHDN, CDR2 FVKESK. Between the trimmed V and J ends, which lost 3 bases and 7 bases, there was a span of 16 bases. The full variable domain, rest sourced from reference TRBV14 and TRBJ1-5, is EAGVTQFPSHSVIEKGQTVTLRCDPISGHDNLYWYRRVMGKEIKFLLHFVKESKQDESGMPNNRFLAERTGGTYSTLKVQPAELEDSGVYFCASSQDSGANQPQHFGDGTRLSIL.

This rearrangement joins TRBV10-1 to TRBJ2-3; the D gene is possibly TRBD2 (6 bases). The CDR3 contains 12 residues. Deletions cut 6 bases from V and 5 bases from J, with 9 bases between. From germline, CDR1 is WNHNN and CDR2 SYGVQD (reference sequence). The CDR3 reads CASSGGEDTQYF. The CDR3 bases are TGCGCCAGCAGCGGGGGAGAAGATACGCAGTATTTT.

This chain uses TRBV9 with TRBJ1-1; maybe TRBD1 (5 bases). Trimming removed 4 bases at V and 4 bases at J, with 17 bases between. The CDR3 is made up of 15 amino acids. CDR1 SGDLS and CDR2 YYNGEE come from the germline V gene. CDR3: CASSLSWGVSTEAFF. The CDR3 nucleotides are TGTGCCAGCAGCTTAAGTTGGGGGGTGAGCACTGAAGCTTTCTTT. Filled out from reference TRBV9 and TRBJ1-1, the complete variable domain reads DSGVTQTPKHLITATGQRVTLRCSPRSGDLSVYWYQQSLDQGLQFLIQYYNGEERAKGNILERFSAQQFPDLHSELNLSSLELGDSALYFCASSLSWGVSTEAFFGQGTRLTVV.

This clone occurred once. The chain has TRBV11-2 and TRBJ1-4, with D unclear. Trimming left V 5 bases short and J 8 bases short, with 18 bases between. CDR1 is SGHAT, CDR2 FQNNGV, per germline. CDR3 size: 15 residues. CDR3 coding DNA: TGTGCCAGCAGCGCCCTGGCGGGCGTGGGAGAAAAACTGTTTTTT. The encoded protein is CASSALAGVGEKLFF.

CDR3 region: CASSLSGTGGLDTQYF. The CDR3 nucleotides read TGCGCCAGCAGCTTGTCCGGGACAGGGGGTTTAGATACGCAGTATTTT. The chain uses TRBV5-1 and TRBJ2-3, with 11 nucleotides matching TRBD1. Germline CDR1 SGHRS, CDR2 YFSETQ. After removal of 1 base from V and 5 bases from J, the junction contained 6 bases not matched to a gene. The CDR3 has 16 amino acids.

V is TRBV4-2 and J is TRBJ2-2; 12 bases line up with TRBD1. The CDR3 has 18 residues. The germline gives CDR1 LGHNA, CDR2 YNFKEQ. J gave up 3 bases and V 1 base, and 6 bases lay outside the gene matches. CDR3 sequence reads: CASSQVAGQGAYTGELFF. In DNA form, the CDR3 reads TGTGCCAGCAGCCAAGTAGCGGGACAGGGGGCATACACCGGGGAGCTGTTTTTT.

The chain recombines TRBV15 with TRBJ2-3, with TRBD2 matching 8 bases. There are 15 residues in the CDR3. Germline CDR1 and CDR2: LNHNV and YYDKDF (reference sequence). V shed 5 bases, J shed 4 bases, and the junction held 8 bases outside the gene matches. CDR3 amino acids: CATSQQRSGADTQYF. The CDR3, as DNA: TGTGCCACCAGCCAACAACGTAGCGGGGCAGATACGCAGTATTTT.